One and the same sample provided the 14 T cell receptor beta chains below, sequenced in a study of blood T cell repertoires in COVID-19. The method was immunoSEQ multiplex PCR; TCRdb's version includes in-frame clones alone and lacks a portion of them. The sample has 240,000 or so clones, approximately 85% seen once. Sequenced input: peripheral blood. These receptor sequences come from a woman aged 25 to 39 with acute or convalescent COVID-19.

This chain links TRBV12-3 or TRBV12-4 with TRBJ2-7; 7 bases are shared with TRBD1. The CDR3 runs to 13 residues. V was clipped by 8 bases and J by 6 bases; unmatched bases: 10. CDR3 DNA sequence: TGTGCCAGCGCTGACGGGACAGTTGGCGAGCAGTACTTC. Translating gives CASADGTVGEQYF.

V and J are TRBV11-3 and TRBJ2-7, with 7 bases matching TRBD1. The junction had 10 bases not matched to a gene; V was cut back by 1 base and J by 7 bases. Germline values: CDR1 SGHNT, CDR2 YENEEA. The CDR3 runs 15 residues. CDR3 region: CASSLGVGGRREQYF. The DNA for the CDR3 is TGTGCCAGCAGCTTAGGAGTAGGGGGCCGTAGGGAGCAGTACTTC.

The gene calls are TRBV10-3 and TRBJ2-7; 10 nucleotides agree with TRBD2. The germline CDR1 and CDR2 sequences are ENHRY and SYGVKD. V lost 7 bases and J lost 4; bases outside the gene matches: 4. This CDR3 has 13 amino acids. CDR3 protein: CAITQLAGYEQYF. CDR3 coding DNA: TGTGCCATCACCCAACTAGCGGGGTACGAGCAGTACTTC.

V usage is TRBV7-3 and J usage is TRBJ2-3; 12 nucleotides match TRBD2. Trimming at V came to 1 base and at J to 3 bases, leaving 2 bases not matched to a gene. This CDR3 is built from 16 residues. CDR1 is SGHTA, CDR2 FQGTGA, per germline. The chain's CDR3 is CASSLMTSGRTDTQYF. CDR3 sequence (DNA): TGTGCCAGCAGCTTAATGACTAGCGGGAGAACAGATACGCAGTATTTT.

This clone has a single count. The V call is TRBV18, the J call TRBJ1-2; 8 nucleotides align to TRBD1. This CDR3 spans 14 amino acids. Germline trimming cut 3 bases from V and 2 bases from J; bases unmatched to any gene: 2. Germline V lookup: CDR1 KGHSH, CDR2 LQKENI. This CDR3 is CASSPRTGNYGYTF. For the CDR3, the DNA is TGTGCCAGCTCACCGCGGACAGGGAACTATGGCTACACCTTC.

The chain joins TRBV7-9 to TRBJ2-2; TRBD2 agrees at 16 bases. Germline V gives CDR1 SEHNR, CDR2 FQNEAQ (reference sequence). The trim removed 5 bases at V and 6 bases at J, leaving 6 bases unmatched. The CDR3 runs 17 residues. The CDR3 protein is CASSLGLAGGPAGELFF. Written as DNA, the CDR3 is TGTGCCAGCAGCCTGGGACTAGCGGGAGGGCCGGCCGGGGAGCTGTTTTTT.

This clone came up once. This chain connects TRBV5-4 to TRBJ2-1; 8 bases map to TRBD2. V shed 4 bases and J 6 bases; nucleotides not matched to a gene: 12. CDR1 is SGHNT, CDR2 YYREEE, per germline (reference sequence). The CDR3 contains 16 residues. Here the CDR3 reads CASSPNGASGPNEQFF. DNA for the CDR3: TGTGCCAGCAGCCCGAATGGCGCTAGCGGGCCCAATGAGCAGTTCTTC.

V and J are TRBV3-1 (or the pseudogene TRBV3-2) and TRBJ2-5; D is possibly TRBD2 (6 bases). The V end lost 3 bases, the J end lost 5 bases, and 13 bases lay between the germline ends. CDR1 is LGHDT, CDR2 YNNKEL, per germline (reference sequence). The CDR3 covers 14 residues. CDR3 protein: CASSQTRPSETQYF. CDR3 in DNA: TGTGCCAGCAGCCAGACTAGACCTTCGGAGACCCAGTACTTC.

V usage is TRBV7-6 and J usage is TRBJ2-7; 15 bases agree with TRBD2. The CDR3 is 19 amino acids. In germline, CDR1 is SGHVS, CDR2 FNYEAQ. Trimming at V came to 5 bases and at J to 1 base, leaving 12 bases not matched to a gene. CDR3 nucleotides: TGTGCCAGCAGCCGACTTCCCGGACTAGCGGGAGGGTCGTCCTACGAGCAGTACTTC. Its protein product is CASSRLPGLAGGSSYEQYF.

The V and J genes are TRBV7-6 and TRBJ2-5; D unclear. Germline V gives CDR1 SGHVS, CDR2 FNYEAQ. This CDR3 comprises 14 residues. V shed 1 base and J shed 5 bases, with 11 bases lying between them. The CDR3 protein is CASSLDTFVETQYF. CDR3 coding DNA: TGTGCCAGCAGCTTAGATACATTTGTGGAGACCCAGTACTTC.

The chain is built from TRBV7-2 and TRBJ1-6; the D is unclear. V lost 2 bases, J lost 9 bases, and 5 bases lay in between. The V gene's germline CDR1 is SGHTA and CDR2 FQGNSA. The CDR3 sequence is 12 residues long. For the CDR3, the DNA is TGTGCCAGCAGCTTAATCGGTTCACCCCTCCACTTT. Translated, it gives CASSLIGSPLHF.

The chain combines TRBV25-1 with TRBJ1-4, with TRBD1 matching over 12 bases. Trimming at V came to 5 bases and at J to 8 bases, leaving 3 bases not matched to a gene. Germline assignment: CDR1 MGHDK and CDR2 SYGVNS. The CDR3 is 14 amino acids. The CDR3 spells CASSRGQGAEKLFF. CDR3 nucleotide sequence: TGTGCCAGCAGTAGGGGACAGGGGGCGGAAAAACTGTTTTTT.

V usage is TRBV7-3 and J usage is TRBJ2-1, with TRBD2 matching 10 bases. The V segment lost 1 base and the J segment 0 bases; nucleotides outside the gene matches: 3. CDR3 length: 17 residues. Germline V gene lookup returns CDR1 SGHTA and CDR2 FQGTGA. The chain's CDR3 is CASSLRLAGNSYNEQFF. The CDR3 DNA reads TGTGCCAGCAGCTTAAGACTAGCGGGCAACTCCTACAATGAGCAGTTCTTC. Based on the CDR3 plus reference TRBV7-3 and TRBJ2-1, the full variable domain is GAGVSQTPSNKVTEKGKYVELRCDPISGHTALYWYRQSLGQGPEFLIYFQGTGAADDSGLPNDRFFAVRPEGSVSTLKIQRTERGDSAVYLCASSLRLAGNSYNEQFFGPGTRLTVL.

The rearrangement joins TRBV29-1 to TRBJ2-2, with 7 bases aligning to TRBD1. Germline V gene lookup returns CDR1 SQVTM and CDR2 ANQGSEA. V trimming: 5 bases; J trimming: 5 bases; junction bases outside the gene matches: 8. The CDR3 runs 14 residues. CDR3 sequence: CSVLQGSRTGELFF. CDR3 coding DNA: TGCAGCGTTCTACAGGGGAGTAGGACCGGGGAGCTGTTTTTT.